These T cell receptor beta chains were read from a single sample in a study of blood T cells in healthy people across ages. TCRdb independently ran MiXCR on the 5' RACE reads; one entry per CDR3 protein. This table has some 730,000 distinct CDR3 sequences, about 24% appearing once. Source material: blood. The receptors come from a man in his 70s in good health. CDR3s include the opening cysteine and the closing phenylalanine or tryptophan. Each record gives: V gene, clone size, J gene, D gene, CDR3 DNA, CDR3 protein. A D gene is named only where the DNA matches it firmly. Some rows mark clone size as missing; the rest say once, few, many or name a class of expanded clone.

TRBV6-5	many	TRBJ1-4	TRBD1	TGTGCCAGCAGAACGGGACAGGGGCGCGGGGGTGAAAAACTGTTTTTT	CASRTGQGRGGEKLFF
TRBV6-6	few	TRBJ1-4	.	TGTGCCAGCAGTCGAAGTCAGGAAAAACTGTTTTTT	CASSRSQEKLFF
TRBV7-2	.	TRBJ1-4	.	TGTGTCAGCAGCTTACGGGGGCCAGCCTACCCGGAAAAACTGTTTTTT	CVSSLRGPAYPEKLFF
TRBV12-3/TRBV12-4	many	TRBJ2-6	.	TGTGCCAGCAGCTTGGACCGATTTAAATCTGGGGCCAACGTCCTGACTTTC	CASSLDRFKSGANVLTF
TRBV20-1	few	TRBJ2-3	TRBD2	TGCAGTGCGGAATCCGGGACTAGTTCAGATACGCAGTATTTT	CSAESGTSSDTQYF
TRBV20-1	few	TRBJ1-1	.	TGCAGTGCTAGAGGTCGGGTGACCGGCAACACTGAAGCTTTCTTT	CSARGRVTGNTEAFF
TRBV6-5	few	TRBJ2-3	.	TGTGCCAGCAGGGGACAAACTAGCACAGATACGCAGTATTTT	CASRGQTSTDTQYF
TRBV29-1	many	TRBJ2-3	.	TGCAGCGTTGTGCGCGGCCACACAGATACGCAGTATTTT	CSVVRGHTDTQYF
TRBV5-1	.	TRBJ2-7	.	TGCGCCAGCAATGAGAATACCGGGTACGAGCAGTACTTC	CASNENTGYEQYF
TRBV24-1	many	TRBJ2-3	.	TGTGCCACCAGTGATTTCAGGGATCGGACAGATACGCAGTATTTT	CATSDFRDRTDTQYF
TRBV20-1	.	TRBJ1-3	.	TGCAGTGCTCCCGCGAGGCAGGACGGAAACACCATATATTTT	CSAPARQDGNTIYF
TRBV6-6	.	TRBJ2-1	.	TGTGCCAGCAGTTACCCACAGGGTAACTCCTACAATGAGCAGTTCTTC	CASSYPQGNSYNEQFF
TRBV4-3	.	TRBJ2-2	.	TGCGCCAGCAGCCAAGGGAAGACTGGGCGCGGGGAGCTGTTTTTT	CASSQGKTGRGELFF
TRBV7-2	.	TRBJ1-3	.	TGTGCCAGCAGCTTAGGTCCTCTCTCTGGAAACACCATATATTTT	CASSLGPLSGNTIYF
TRBV6-2/TRBV6-3	.	TRBJ2-3	TRBD2	TGTGCCAGCAGTTATCGGACGATCAGCGGGGCCACAGATACGCAGTATTTT	CASSYRTISGATDTQYF
TRBV12-3/TRBV12-4	few	TRBJ1-2	.	TGTGCCAGCAGTTTGGCGGAACGGGGCTATGGCTACACCTTC	CASSLAERGYGYTF
TRBV7-9	few	TRBJ1-3	.	TGTGCCAGCAGCCCTCCCGTCGTCTCTGGAAACACCATATATTTT	CASSPPVVSGNTIYF
TRBV20-1	few	TRBJ1-5	TRBD1	TGCAGTGCTAGGGGGACAGTTAATCAGCCCCAGCATTTT	CSARGTVNQPQHF
TRBV6-5	.	TRBJ1-1	TRBD1	TGTGCCAGCAGTCCCCCGGGACAGCTTGAAGCTTTCTTT	CASSPPGQLEAFF
TRBV11-2	few	TRBJ2-7	.	TGTGCCAGCAGCCTTAACAGGGTATCCTCGTACGAGCAGTACTTC	CASSLNRVSSYEQYF
TRBV4-1	.	TRBJ1-2	.	TGCGCCAGCAGCCAGGAGGGGCAAAGCTATGGCAACACCTTC	CASSQEGQSYGNTF
TRBV3-1	.	TRBJ2-1	.	TGTGCCAGCAGCCAAGATCTTGCCTACAATGAGCAGTTCTTC	CASSQDLAYNEQFF
TRBV20-1	.	TRBJ1-1	.	TGCAGTGCTAGAGGGTTGGTTTGGGGGGCGCGAACTGAAGCTTTCTTT	CSARGLVWGARTEAFF
TRBV5-4	.	TRBJ2-3	.	TGTGCCAGCAACCAGGGTGAGAGCACAGATACGCAGTATTTT	CASNQGESTDTQYF
TRBV12-3/TRBV12-4	.	TRBJ1-2	TRBD1	TGTGCCAGCAGCCCGGACAGGGGGTTCGGGTACACCTTC	CASSPDRGFGYTF
TRBV6-6	.	TRBJ2-1	TRBD2	TGTGCCAGCAGTTCCTGGACTAGGGGCGGGAATGAGCAGTTCTTC	CASSSWTRGGNEQFF
TRBV28	few	TRBJ1-2	.	TGTGCCAGCAGTTGGGCCGGGGGCCAAATGAACGGCTACACCTTC	CASSWAGGQMNGYTF
TRBV27	.	TRBJ1-1	.	TGTGCCAGCAGTTTAGGCCCTGGGCAGGACACTGAAGCTTTCTTT	CASSLGPGQDTEAFF